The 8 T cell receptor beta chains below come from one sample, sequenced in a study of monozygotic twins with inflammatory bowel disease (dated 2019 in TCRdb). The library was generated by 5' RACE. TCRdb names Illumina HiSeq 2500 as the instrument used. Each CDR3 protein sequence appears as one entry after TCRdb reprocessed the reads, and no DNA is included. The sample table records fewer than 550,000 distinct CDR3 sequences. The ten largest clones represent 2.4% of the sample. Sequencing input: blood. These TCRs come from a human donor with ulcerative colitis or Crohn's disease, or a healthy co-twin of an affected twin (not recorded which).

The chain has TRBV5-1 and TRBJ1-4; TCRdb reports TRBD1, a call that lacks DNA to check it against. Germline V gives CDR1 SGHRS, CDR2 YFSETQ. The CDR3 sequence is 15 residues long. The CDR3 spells CASSLLGQGDEKLFF.

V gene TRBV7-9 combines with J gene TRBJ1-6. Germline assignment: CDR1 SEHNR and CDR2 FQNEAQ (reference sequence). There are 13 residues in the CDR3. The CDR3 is CASSLGRPSPLHF.

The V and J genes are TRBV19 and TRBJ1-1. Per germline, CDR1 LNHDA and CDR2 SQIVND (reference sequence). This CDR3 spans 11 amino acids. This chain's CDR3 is CASGTDTEAFF. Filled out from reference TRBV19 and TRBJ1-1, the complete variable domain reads DGGITQSPKYLFRKEGQNVTLSCEQNLNHDAMYWYRQDPGQGLRLIYYSQIVNDFQKGDIAEGYSVSREKKESFPLTVTSAQKNPTAFYLCASGTDTEAFFGQGTRLTVV.

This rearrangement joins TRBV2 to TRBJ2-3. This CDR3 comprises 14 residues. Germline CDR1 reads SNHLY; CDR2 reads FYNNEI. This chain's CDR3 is CASSARLSTDTQYF.

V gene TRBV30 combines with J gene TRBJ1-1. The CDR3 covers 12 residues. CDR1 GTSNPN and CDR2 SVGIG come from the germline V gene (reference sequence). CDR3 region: CACVRHLTEAFF. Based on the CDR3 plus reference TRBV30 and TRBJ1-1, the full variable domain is SQTIHQWPATLVQPVGSPLSLECTVEGTSNPNLYWYRQAAGRGLQLLFYSVGIGQISSEVPQNLSASRPQDRQFILSSKKLLLSDSGFYLCACVRHLTEAFFGQGTRLTVV.

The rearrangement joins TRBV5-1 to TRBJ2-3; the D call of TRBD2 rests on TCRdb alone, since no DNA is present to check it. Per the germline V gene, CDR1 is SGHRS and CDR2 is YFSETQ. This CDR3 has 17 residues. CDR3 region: CASSGPGTSGPGDTQYF.

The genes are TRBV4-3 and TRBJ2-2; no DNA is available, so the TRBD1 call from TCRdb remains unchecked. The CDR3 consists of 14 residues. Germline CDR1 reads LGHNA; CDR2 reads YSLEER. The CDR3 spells CASSQVGEAGELFF.

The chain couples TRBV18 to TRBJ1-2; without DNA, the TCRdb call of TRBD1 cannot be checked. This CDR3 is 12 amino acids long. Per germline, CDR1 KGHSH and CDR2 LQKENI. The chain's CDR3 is CASSPGTDGYTF.